These 17 T cell receptor beta chains were all obtained from the same sample, sequenced in a study of blood T cell repertoires in COVID-19. Clones were sequenced by immunoSEQ multiplex PCR, and TCRdb holds only the in-frame ones, with some missing. The sample has about 180,000 clones, 85% to 90% seen once; the top ten hold under 3%. The sample taken for sequencing was PBMCs or T cells enriched from blood (not recorded which). The receptor source for this set is a woman in her thirties or forties with acute COVID-19.

This clone was recorded only once. This chain joins TRBV18 and TRBJ2-5; TRBD1 matches at 7 bases. V gave up 3 bases and J gave up 3 bases; unmatched junction bases: 4. Germline V lookup: CDR1 KGHSH, CDR2 LQKENI. The CDR3 sequence is 14 residues long. CDR3 coding DNA: TGTGCCAGCTCACCGACGGGACAGAAAGAGACCCAGTACTTC. It specifies CASSPTGQKETQYF.

The gene calls are TRBV5-6 and TRBJ2-7; a weak D match, TRBD1 (6 bases). Trimming took off 1 base at V and 0 bases at J, with 11 bases between the two ends. This CDR3 spans 15 amino acids. The germline CDR1 and CDR2 sequences are SGHDT and YYEEEE. The CDR3 reads CASSLKGVNSYEQYF. The CDR3 DNA reads as TGTGCCAGCAGCTTGAAGGGGGTCAACTCCTACGAGCAGTACTTC.

The chain combines TRBV30 with TRBJ2-4; D unclear. V was trimmed by 3 bases and J by 0 bases, leaving 12 bases between them. CDR1 GTSNPN and CDR2 SVGIG come from the germline V gene (reference sequence). CDR3 length: 15 amino acids. CDR3 DNA sequence: TGTGCCTGGAGGGATACAGATATAGCCAAAAACATTCAGTACTTC. Encoded protein: CAWRDTDIAKNIQYF.

CDR3 DNA sequence: TGCGCCACCATCAATCAGCCCCAGCATTTT. Its protein is CATINQPQHF. This chain connects TRBV10-1 to TRBJ1-5; D gene unclear. The CDR3 is 10 amino acids. Germline assignment: CDR1 WNHNN and CDR2 SYGVQD (reference sequence). The V gene lost 10 bases and the J gene lost 3 bases, with 4 bases spanning the gap.

The chain recombines TRBV2 with TRBJ1-1; 7 bases fit TRBD1. Germline trimming cut 9 bases from V and 5 bases from J; bases unmatched to any gene: 3. The CDR3 runs 11 residues. Germline-derived CDR1 and CDR2 are SNHLY and FYNNEI. CDR3 nucleotides: TGTGCCAGGAGGGGGCCAACTGAAGCTTTCTTT. Translating it yields CARRGPTEAFF.

J is TRBJ1-1 and V is TRBV5-1; D may be TRBD1 (6 bases). Germline loops: CDR1 SGHRS, CDR2 YFSETQ. The length of the CDR3 is 16 residues. Between the trimmed V and J ends, which lost 3 bases and 2 bases, there was a span of 17 bases. Written as DNA, the CDR3 is TGCGCCAGCAGCTCTCGACTTACAGGGATAAACACTGAAGCTTTCTTT. Its translation is CASSSRLTGINTEAFF.

This rearrangement joins TRBV7-2 to TRBJ2-7, with TRBD2 matching over 10 bases. Germline V gene lookup returns CDR1 SGHTA and CDR2 FQGNSA. This CDR3 is 18 amino acids long. The junction had 18 bases not matched to a gene; V was cut back by 4 bases and J by 6 bases. The CDR3 coding sequence is TGTGCCAGCAGCTATCTCCTGGGAAGGGGCAGCGGGAGGGGCGAGCAGTACTTC. This encodes CASSYLLGRGSGRGEQYF.

This clone has at least ten counts. As DNA, the CDR3 is TGTGCCAGCAGCCCCCAATTTTCCAAGCACTACGAGCAGTACTTC. It encodes CASSPQFSKHYEQYF. The chain links TRBV7-2 to TRBJ2-7; D unclear. This CDR3 has 15 residues. Trimming shortened V by 5 bases and J by 3 bases, and 17 bases separated the two germline ends. Looked up from germline, CDR1 is SGHTA and CDR2 is FQGNSA. The variable domain in full, completed from reference TRBV7-2 and TRBJ2-7, reads GAGVSQSPSNKVTEKGKDVELRCDPISGHTALYWYRQSLGQGLEFLIYFQGNSAPDKSGLPSDRFSAERTGGSVSTLTIQRTQQEDSAVYLCASSPQFSKHYEQYFGPGTRLTVT.

V gene TRBV21-1 combines with J gene TRBJ2-1; the table's D call, TRBD1, was not checked against the DNA. TRBV21-1 is a pseudogene. CDR3 length equals 15 residues. The CDR3 region has the DNA TGTGCCAGCAGCAACCAGGGCGGAGATAATAATGAGCAGTTCTTC. This sequence encodes CASSNQGGDNNEQFF.

As regards this clone: This sample includes further DNA sequences coding for the same CDR3. This chain uses TRBV7-9 with TRBJ2-3; 7 positions match TRBD1. The germline gives CDR1 SEHNR, CDR2 FQNEAQ (reference sequence). V lost 5 bases, J lost 2 bases, and 4 bases stayed unmatched. CDR3 size: 14 residues. The CDR3, as DNA: TGTGCCAGCAGCCTGGGACAGTCCACAGATACGCAGTATTTT. This gives the protein CASSLGQSTDTQYF.

This sequence joins TRBV21-1 and TRBJ1-4; the D call of TRBD1 is as the table states it, not checked on the DNA. TRBV21-1 corresponds to a pseudogene. This CDR3 contains 18 residues. The CDR3 bases are TGTGCCAGCAGCGTGAGGACAGGGTCGGTTTCTACTAATGAAAAACTGTTTTTT. Translated: CASSVRTGSVSTNEKLFF.

V gene TRBV10-3 combines with J gene TRBJ2-2; a weak D match, TRBD2 (6 bases). Per the germline V gene, CDR1 is ENHRY and CDR2 is SYGVKD. This CDR3 is built from 16 residues. V lost 8 bases, J lost 4 bases, and 20 bases lay in between. CDR3 DNA sequence: TGTGCCATCCCCGGCGGTAGCGGACTGGGCACCGGGGAGCTGTTTTTT. Protein sequence: CAIPGGSGLGTGELFF.

This clone has a single count. This chain connects TRBV6-5 to TRBJ1-2; D call uncertain. V gave up 1 base and J gave up 2 bases, with 5 bases separating them. This CDR3 contains 13 residues. Germline V gene sequence: CDR1 MNHEY, CDR2 SVGAGI. The CDR3 protein is CASSYLQNYGYTF. The CDR3 region has the DNA TGTGCCAGCAGTTACTTACAGAACTATGGCTACACCTTC.

The chain joins TRBV2 to TRBJ2-7, with TRBD2 identical over 9 bases. V lost 6 bases and J lost 4; bases outside the gene matches: 7. Germline CDR1 and CDR2: SNHLY and FYNNEI. This CDR3 contains 14 residues. The CDR3 protein is CASRNLAGPYEQYF. The CDR3 DNA reads TGTGCCAGCAGGAATCTAGCGGGGCCTTACGAGCAGTACTTC. The full variable domain, completed using reference TRBV2 and TRBJ2-7, is EPEVTQTPSHQVTQMGQEVILRCVPISNHLYFYWYRQILGQKVEFLVSFYNNEISEKSEIFDDQFSVERPDGSNFTLKIRSTKLEDSAMYFCASRNLAGPYEQYFGPGTRLTVT.

The chain recombines TRBV9 with TRBJ2-1; a weak D match, TRBD2 (6 bases). The CDR3 runs 18 residues. The ends were cut back, 2 bases at V and 5 bases at J, with 23 bases in the middle. Germline-derived CDR1 and CDR2 are SGDLS and YYNGEE. Here the CDR3 DNA reads TGTGCCAGCAGCGTGAGGGGATCTAGCGAATTTGGTCACAATGAGCAGTTCTTC. Residues: CASSVRGSSEFGHNEQFF.

Notes on this clone: Other DNA sequences in this specimen translate into the identical CDR3. The chain combines TRBV5-1 with TRBJ1-6, with a tentative D call TRBD1 (6 bases). Germline CDR1 reads SGHRS; CDR2 reads YFSETQ. This CDR3 contains 14 residues. Trimming shortened V by 4 bases and J by 6 bases, and 11 bases separated the two germline ends. CDR3 in amino acids: CASSPGQSNSPLHF. The CDR3 nucleotides are TGCGCCAGCAGCCCAGGACAGTCTAATTCACCCCTCCACTTT.

The chain recombines TRBV5-1 with TRBJ2-3, with 8 bases identical to TRBD1. J was trimmed by 3 bases and V by 5 bases; bases with no gene match: 8. Germline CDR1 SGHRS, CDR2 YFSETQ. This CDR3 is 15 amino acids long. For the CDR3, the DNA is TGCGCCAGCAGAGACAGGGGAGAGGGGACAGATACGCAGTATTTT. It is translated as CASRDRGEGTDTQYF.